This T cell receptor (beta chain) is from a study of post-analysis software for immune sequencing data. Study-level findings and limits: When compared against controls, multiple sclerosis patients showed significantly lower normalized Chao1 diversity.

In its sample, this clonotype was seen a few times. Its antigen is not identified. Unique molecular identifiers had been added to the TCR beta cDNA libraries. Yield was some 500,000 cDNA molecules from approximately 0.95 to 9.8 million T cells. TCRdb passed the PCR reads through MiXCR, listing each CDR3 protein once. This sample yields about half a million distinct CDR3 sequences, of which 30% to 40% are seen a single time; around 6.1% belongs to the top ten. Sequenced: blood. The TCR originated in a girl between 2 and 17 years old with multiple sclerosis.

In DNA, the CDR3 is TGTGCCAGCAGACCCGGACAGGGGGCTTACAATGAGCAGTTCTTC. It is translated as CASRPGQGAYNEQFF. The rearrangement joins TRBV27 to TRBJ2-1, with 11 bases matching TRBD1. CDR1 and CDR2 (germline): MNHEY, SMNVEV (reference sequence). The V gene end was trimmed by 6 bases and the J gene end by 4 bases; junction bases not matched to a gene: 5. There are 15 residues in the CDR3.